This T cell receptor (beta chain) was captured by sequencing in a study of post-analysis software for immune sequencing data. Notes on the study in general: People with multiple sclerosis had a significantly lower normalized Chao1 diversity than controls did. Patients used about 5 TRBV segments, including TRBV5-6, TRBV5-1 and TRBV20-1, more often than controls.

The library was made from cDNA and included unique molecular identifiers. TCRdb recomputed calls from the PCR reads with MiXCR, one row per CDR3 protein. The data hold hundreds of thousands of distinct CDR3 sequences, with 30% observed a single time. A remark on this clonotype: Its specificity is unknown.

V shed 1 base and J shed 2 bases, with 9 bases lying between them. In germline, CDR1 is MNHEY, CDR2 SVGAGI. This CDR3 comprises 14 residues. The specimen was blood. This chain connects TRBV6-5 to TRBJ2-7; D is unclear. The receptor comes from a girl between 5 and 17 years old with multiple sclerosis. DNA for the CDR3: TGTGCCAGCAGTTACTACCTAAACCCCTACGAGCAGTACTTC. Translating gives CASSYYLNPYEQYF.